This entry lists 17 T cell receptor beta chains sequenced from one sample in a study of beta chain features in type 1 diabetes. What these receptors recognize is not known. The entirety of the isolated RNA underwent reverse transcription, so expressed TCRB transcripts were sequenced. Sequencing used immunoSEQ multiplex PCR; TCRdb keeps in-frame clones, though not all of them. The table has 130,000 or so clones, about 10% seen once; the top ten hold approximately 0.7%. Study-level results: Shorter TCRB CDR3s, moderately but significantly so, were found in Type 1 diabetes patients in all four CD4+ subsets.

Specimen: central memory CD4+ T cells from blood. These receptor sequences come from a man aged 25 to 45 with type 1 diabetes.

The sample holds a few counts of this clone. Its ends do not fully match the called genes, so a read error is possible. This sequence joins TRBV29-1 and TRBJ1-2; a possible D gene is TRBD1 (5 bases). Per germline, CDR1 SQVTM and CDR2 ANQGSEA. The CDR3 spans 14 residues. The CDR3 here is CSVEDYGGGQGSRF. In DNA, the CDR3 is TGCAGCGTTGAAGATTATGGGGGAGGGCAGGGATCCCGCTTC. Filled out from reference TRBV29-1 and TRBJ1-2, the complete variable domain reads SAVISQKPSRDICQRGTSLTIQCQVDSQVTMMFWYRQQPGQSLTLIATANQGSEATYESGFVIDKFPISRPNLTFSTLTVSNMSPEDSSIYLCSVEDYGGGQGSRFGSGTRLTVV.

The gene calls are TRBV7-2 and TRBJ1-5; D remains unclear. Between the trimmed V and J ends, which lost 5 bases and 9 bases, there was a span of 14 bases. This CDR3 comprises 13 residues. Germline V CDR1 and CDR2: SGHTA, FQGNSA. The CDR3 DNA follows: TGTGCCAGCAGCCTCGAACGGGGTCGGCCCCAGCATTTT. This encodes CASSLERGRPQHF.

The chain is built from TRBV9 and TRBJ1-6, with a tentative D call TRBD1 (6 bases). The V gene lost 2 bases and the J gene lost 8 bases, with 11 bases spanning the gap. Germline V lookup: CDR1 SGDLS, CDR2 YYNGEE. The CDR3 totals 14 residues. The DNA of the CDR3 is TGTGCCAGCAGCGTTAGACAGGCAGATTCACCCCTCCACTTT. It specifies CASSVRQADSPLHF.

The genes are TRBV6-5 and TRBJ2-1; 8 bases line up with TRBD2. Germline V CDR1 and CDR2: MNHEY, SVGAGI. This CDR3 region has 15 residues. V dropped 2 bases and J dropped 3; count of bases not matched to a gene: 3. In DNA form, the CDR3 reads TGTGCCAGCAGTTACACTAGCGGATACTACAATGAGCAGTTCTTC. Amino acid sequence: CASSYTSGYYNEQFF.

The chain has TRBV5-1 and TRBJ1-1; no firm D call. The CDR3 is 14 amino acids. The germline V gene has CDR1 SGHRS and CDR2 YFSETQ. V gave up 4 bases and J gave up 0 bases, with 10 bases separating them. Here the CDR3 reads CASSLFNMNTEAFF. The CDR3, as DNA: TGCGCCAGCAGCCTCTTTAATATGAACACTGAAGCTTTCTTT. The full variable domain, its missing parts supplied by reference TRBV5-1 and TRBJ1-1, is KAGVTQTPRYLIKTRGQQVTLSCSPISGHRSVSWYQQTPGQGLQFLFEYFSETQRNKGNFPGRFSGRQFSNSRSEMNVSTLELGDSALYLCASSLFNMNTEAFFGQGTRLTVV.

The rearrangement links TRBV2 to TRBJ2-7, with 11 bases fitting TRBD2. The length of the CDR3 is 14 residues. The germline V gene encodes CDR1 SNHLY and CDR2 FYNNEI. V lost 7 bases and J lost 1; bases outside the gene matches: 3. CDR3 DNA: TGTGCCAGCAAACTAGCGGGGGAGTCCTACGAGCAGTACTTC. Translating gives CASKLAGESYEQYF.

V gene TRBV6-5 combines with J gene TRBJ2-7; the D gene is possibly TRBD2 (5 bases). Trimming removed 6 bases from V and 2 bases from J, with 11 bases in between. CDR1 and CDR2 (germline): MNHEY, SVGAGI. This CDR3 has 13 residues. CDR3 region: CASSVPGTYEQYF. The CDR3, as DNA: TGTGCCAGCAGCGTACCGGGAACCTACGAGCAGTACTTC.

This clone has a handful of counts. The chain uses TRBV5-4 and TRBJ1-2; possibly TRBD1 for D (5 bases). Trimming pared 3 bases from V and 4 bases from J, leaving 13 bases between. Germline V gives CDR1 SGHNT, CDR2 YYREEE (reference sequence). This CDR3 has 14 amino acids. The CDR3 nucleotides are TGTGCCAGCAGCTCCGACGGGGGGGGCTATGGCTACACCTTC. Protein: CASSSDGGGYGYTF.

This chain joins TRBV6-6 and TRBJ2-7; 11 bases match TRBD1. The length of the CDR3 is 14 residues. Per the germline V gene, CDR1 is MNHNY and CDR2 is SVGAGI (reference sequence). V shed 6 bases and J 7 bases; nucleotides not matched to a gene: 8. This chain's CDR3 is CASSFGTGGREQYF. The DNA for the CDR3 is TGTGCCAGCAGCTTTGGGACAGGGGGAAGGGAGCAGTACTTC.

The chain uses TRBV4-2 and TRBJ2-7, with 7 positions matching TRBD1. The V segment lost 1 base and the J segment 3 bases; nucleotides outside the gene matches: 9. Looked up from germline, CDR1 is LGHNA and CDR2 is YNFKEQ. This CDR3 has 16 residues. In DNA form, the CDR3 reads TGTGCCAGCAGCCAAGGGATCGGGACAGTTTACTACGAGCAGTACTTC. The encoded protein is CASSQGIGTVYYEQYF.

This clone was seen a handful of times. This chain's CDR3 is CASSLRSGGQNEQFF. In DNA form, the CDR3 reads TGCGCCAGCAGCTTGAGGAGCGGGGGGCAAAATGAGCAGTTCTTC. The V gene is TRBV5-1, the J gene TRBJ2-1, with 9 nucleotides matching TRBD2. The CDR3 spans 15 residues. V trimming: 1 base; J trimming: 7 bases; junction bases outside the gene matches: 6. The germline CDR1 and CDR2 sequences are SGHRS and YFSETQ.

The genes are TRBV11-2 and TRBJ2-5; D possibly corresponds to TRBD2 (5 bases). This CDR3 has 14 residues. CDR1 and CDR2 from the germline V gene are SGHAT and FQNNGV. V dropped 5 bases and J dropped 5 bases, with 15 bases sitting between them. The CDR3 nucleotides are TGTGCCAGCAGCACAACTAGGGCGGGCGAGACCCAGTACTTC. It yields the protein CASSTTRAGETQYF.

The CDR3 bases are TGTGCCAGCAGAGACGGGGGCACAGATACGCAGTATTTT. Protein sequence: CASRDGGTDTQYF. The chain links TRBV2 to TRBJ2-3, with a weak D call TRBD2 (5 bases). Per germline, CDR1 SNHLY and CDR2 FYNNEI. V shed 6 bases and J shed 1 base, with 8 bases lying between them. The CDR3 is 13 residues long.

This clone was counted only a few times. The V call is TRBV7-3, the J call TRBJ2-5; D is possibly TRBD1 (5 bases). The CDR3 length is 14 residues. Per the germline V gene, CDR1 is SGHTA and CDR2 is FQGTGA. Trimming removed 5 bases at V and 4 bases at J, with 14 bases between. CDR3 in amino acids: CASSEGAGGETQYF. CDR3 in DNA: TGTGCCAGCAGCGAAGGGGCAGGTGGAGAGACCCAGTACTTC.

The rearrangement joins TRBV2 to TRBJ1-6; TRBD1 matches at 9 bases. Trimming removed 5 bases from V and 7 bases from J; junction bases left unmatched: 6. CDR1 and CDR2 from the germline V gene are SNHLY and FYNNEI. The CDR3 extends over 15 amino acids. CDR3 nucleotides: TGTGCCAGCAGTTCCCTGGGACAGGGAAATTCACCCCTCCACTTT. Its protein product is CASSSLGQGNSPLHF.

This clone was recorded only once. Possible read error: a much larger clone is one base away. This chain uses TRBV2 with TRBJ2-3; the D is unclear. The CDR3 has 11 amino acids. Germline CDR1 SNHLY, CDR2 FYNNEI. Trimming removed 5 bases at V and 6 bases at J, with 6 bases between. The CDR3 nucleotides are TGTGCCAGCAGTCCCCGGGATACGCAGTATTTT. Protein sequence: CASSPRDTQYF.

This clone was counted between two and nine times. Additional DNA sequences in this sample encode the identical CDR3. This chain connects TRBV5-4 to TRBJ2-1, with 8 bases fitting TRBD2. Trimming at V came to 0 bases and at J to 4 bases, leaving 3 bases not matched to a gene. Germline lookup yields CDR1 SGHNT and CDR2 YYREEE (reference sequence). CDR3 size: 15 residues. This CDR3 reads CASSLDRGGYNEQFF. The CDR3 DNA reads TGTGCCAGCAGCTTGGATCGGGGGGGATACAATGAGCAGTTCTTC.